These 22 T cell receptor beta chains came from one sample sequenced in a study of tumour-infiltrating T cells in Burkitt lymphoma. Assay used: immunoSEQ multiplex PCR; TCRdb lists only in-frame clones, some missing. The sample lists roughly 2,500 clones, more than 14% occurring once. What was sequenced was tumor tissue. These receptors all stem from a human donor with Burkitt lymphoma.

The chain has TRBV19 and TRBJ1-5; D unclear. Looked up from germline, CDR1 is LNHDA and CDR2 is SQIVND (reference sequence). V lost 5 bases and J lost 6, with 8 bases in between. This CDR3 comprises 12 residues. DNA of the CDR3: TGTGCCAGTAGTTCCCTGGGTCAGCCCCAGCATTTT. Its translation: CASSSLGQPQHF.

There are a few counts of this clone. CDR3 sequence (DNA): TGTGCCAGCAGTGAATCATGGGGGACTGGAAACACCATATATTTT. Protein: CASSESWGTGNTIYF. The chain has TRBV2 and TRBJ1-3, with a weak D call TRBD1 (5 bases). CDR3 size: 15 residues. V shed 2 bases and J shed 2 bases, with 10 bases lying between them. Germline V CDR1 and CDR2: SNHLY, FYNNEI.

This clone is classed as hyperexpanded. The sample contains more than one DNA sequence encoding this CDR3. The gene calls are TRBV7-9 and TRBJ2-7; the D gene could be TRBD1 or TRBD2 (5 bases each). Per the germline V gene, CDR1 is SEHNR and CDR2 is FQNEAQ (reference sequence). V dropped 5 bases and J dropped 2 bases, with 7 bases sitting between them. The CDR3 is 12 residues long. The CDR3 DNA follows: TGTGCCAGCAGCGAGGGACCCTACGAGCAGTACTTC. Translation gives CASSEGPYEQYF. The complete variable domain, with remaining parts taken from reference TRBV7-9 and TRBJ2-7, reads DTGVSQNPRHKITKRGQNVTFRCDPISEHNRLYWYRQTLGQGPEFLTYFQNEAQLEKSRLLSDRFSAERPKGSFSTLEIQRTEQGDSAMYLCASSEGPYEQYFGPGTRLTVT.

CDR3 loop: CASSLDAGHPYEQYF. The CDR3 nucleotides read TGTGCCAGCAGCTTAGATGCAGGGCACCCCTACGAGCAGTACTTC. The chain recombines TRBV7-9 with TRBJ2-7; D might be TRBD1 (5 bases). This CDR3 is built from 15 residues. CDR1 and CDR2 (germline): SEHNR, FQNEAQ (reference sequence). Trimming removed 1 base from V and 2 bases from J, with 12 bases in between.

This clone was counted only a few times. The rearrangement uses TRBV4-1 and TRBJ2-3, with TRBD2 matching over 11 bases. Germline V gives CDR1 MGHRA, CDR2 YSYEKL. This CDR3 comprises 16 residues. After removal of 3 bases from V and 3 bases from J, the junction contained 5 bases not matched to a gene. The CDR3 reads CASSQILAGETDTQYF. The CDR3 DNA follows: TGCGCCAGCAGCCAGATACTAGCGGGGGAAACAGATACGCAGTATTTT.

This clone is large (0.1 to 1%) in the sample. The rearrangement links TRBV15 to TRBJ2-2; perhaps D is TRBD1 or TRBD2 (6 bases each). CDR3 length: 15 residues. The V gene lost 5 bases and the J gene lost 4 bases, with 14 bases spanning the gap. CDR1 and CDR2 from the germline V gene are LNHNV and YYDKDF (reference sequence). The CDR3 coding sequence is TGTGCCACCAGCCTGTTTGGAGGGGGCACCGGGGAGCTGTTTTTT. As protein: CATSLFGGGTGELFF.

This clone has more than one count but fewer than ten. At one end, the junction sequence differs from germline, possibly due to a read error. J is TRBJ1-3 and V is TRBV7-9; 9 bases match TRBD1. The germline gives CDR1 SEHNR, CDR2 FQNEAQ (reference sequence). The CDR3 is 16 residues long. The DNA of the CDR3 is TGTGCCAGCAGCTTAGCGAAGGGACAGGGTGGATACACCATATATTTT. It yields the protein CASSLAKGQGGYTIYF.

The genes are TRBV9 and TRBJ1-2; no definite D call. Germline CDR1 is SGDLS and CDR2 is YYNGEE. V shed 0 bases and J shed 4 bases, with 19 bases lying between them. There are 17 residues in the CDR3. CDR3 DNA: TGTGCCAGCAGCGTAGGATCGGGCGGTGGGTCAAGCTATGGCTACACCTTC. It codes for CASSVGSGGGSSYGYTF.

This clone has only a few counts. The V call is TRBV29-1, the J call TRBJ1-2; D is unclear. The germline V gene has CDR1 SQVTM and CDR2 ANQGSEA. This CDR3 comprises 11 residues. V was pared by 3 bases and J by 6 bases, with 8 bases between. CDR3 nucleotide sequence: TGCAGCGTTGATTCTAGGGATGGCTACACCTTC. Amino acid sequence: CSVDSRDGYTF. Full variable domain (rest looked up from reference TRBV29-1 and TRBJ1-2): SAVISQKPSRDICQRGTSLTIQCQVDSQVTMMFWYRQQPGQSLTLIATANQGSEATYESGFVIDKFPISRPNLTFSTLTVSNMSPEDSSIYLCSVDSRDGYTFGSGTRLTVV.

Points on this clone: This sample includes further DNA sequences coding for the same CDR3. This chain connects TRBV7-2 to TRBJ1-1; D not resolved. The CDR3 has 12 amino acids. Trimming took off 1 base at V and 3 bases at J, with 3 bases between the two ends. The germline V gene encodes CDR1 SGHTA and CDR2 FQGNSA. The CDR3 is CASSLVYTEAFF. The CDR3 coding sequence is TGTGCCAGCAGCTTAGTTTACACTGAAGCTTTCTTT.

This clone has a handful of counts. The chain has TRBV5-1 and TRBJ2-2; 9 bases fit TRBD1. The V segment lost 4 bases and the J segment 1 base; nucleotides outside the gene matches: 2. This CDR3 region has 15 residues. The germline gives CDR1 SGHRS, CDR2 YFSETQ. The CDR3 is CASSAGQGNTGELFF. The CDR3 region has the DNA TGCGCCAGCAGCGCGGGACAGGGGAACACCGGGGAGCTGTTTTTT.

The rearrangement joins TRBV4-1 to TRBJ2-1; D is uncertain. The length of the CDR3 is 12 residues. Trimming took off 4 bases at V and 7 bases at J, with 8 bases between the two ends. CDR1 and CDR2 (germline): MGHRA, YSYEKL. The CDR3 reads CASSRTANEQFF. CDR3 DNA sequence: TGCGCCAGCAGCCGAACTGCTAATGAGCAGTTCTTC.

The rearrangement joins TRBV28 to TRBJ2-3; 10 nucleotides agree with TRBD2. The CDR3 spans 17 residues. The V and J ends lost 1 base and 2 bases, in that order; junction bases with no gene match: 6. Germline V lookup: CDR1 MDHEN, CDR2 SYDVKM. The CDR3 DNA follows: TGTGCCAGCAGTTTATTCCGGCTAGCGGGGGACACAGATACGCAGTATTTT. This translates into CASSLFRLAGDTDTQYF.

V usage is TRBV4-1 and J usage is TRBJ2-1; D not certain. Trimming removed 0 bases from V and 4 bases from J, with 10 bases in between. Germline assignment: CDR1 MGHRA and CDR2 YSYEKL. CDR3 length: 15 residues. The CDR3 coding sequence is TGCGCCAGCAGCCAAGATAACAGCCCTTACAATGAGCAGTTCTTC. Translating it yields CASSQDNSPYNEQFF.

The rearrangement uses TRBV27 and TRBJ2-7; 7 nucleotides line up with TRBD1. The CDR3 runs to 14 residues. CDR1 is MNHEY, CDR2 SMNVEV, per germline (reference sequence). V trimming: 9 bases; J trimming: 7 bases; junction bases outside the gene matches: 15. The CDR3 DNA reads TGTGCCAGTAGGACCCGACAGGGTATCTGGGAGCAGTACTTC. It specifies CASRTRQGIWEQYF.

The chain links TRBV18 to TRBJ2-1; TRBD2 matches 14 bases. The V gene's germline CDR1 is KGHSH and CDR2 LQKENI. With V trimmed by 6 bases and J by 10 bases, 11 bases remained unmatched. The length of the CDR3 is 16 residues. In nucleotides, the CDR3 is TGTGCCAGCTCTCCCAAGGGGACTAGCGGGGGAAACGAGCAGTTCTTC. Protein: CASSPKGTSGGNEQFF. Supplemented by reference TRBV18 and TRBJ2-1, the full variable domain reads NAGVMQNPRHLVRRRGQEARLRCSPMKGHSHVYWYRQLPEEGLKFMVYLQKENIIDESGMPKERFSAEFPKEGPSILRIQQVVRGDSAAYFCASSPKGTSGGNEQFFGPGTRLTVL.

The chain is built from TRBV18 and TRBJ2-5; D might be TRBD2 (5 bases). CDR3 length: 13 amino acids. Germline assignment: CDR1 KGHSH and CDR2 LQKENI. Between the trimmed V and J ends, which lost 1 base and 5 bases, there was a span of 8 bases. CDR3 protein: CASSPRRTETQYF. The DNA for the CDR3 is TGTGCCAGCTCACCACGGAGGACCGAGACCCAGTACTTC.

By proportion, this clone is large. The sample holds other DNA sequences that translate to the same CDR3. The J gene is TRBJ1-3, the V gene TRBV18; D gene unclear. Trimming removed 1 base from V and 2 bases from J, with 3 bases in between. From germline, CDR1 is KGHSH and CDR2 LQKENI. The CDR3 covers 13 residues. The CDR3 loop is CASSPRAGNTIYF. As DNA, the CDR3 is TGTGCCAGCTCACCACGGGCTGGAAACACCATATATTTT.

The J gene is TRBJ2-7, the V gene TRBV2, with a weak D call TRBD1 (6 bases). The V end lost 3 bases, the J end lost 3 bases, and 18 bases lay between the germline ends. In germline, CDR1 is SNHLY, CDR2 FYNNEI. The CDR3 has 16 residues. The CDR3 sequence: CASSEGRRTAVYEQYF. CDR3 DNA sequence: TGTGCCAGCAGTGAGGGCCGGCGGACAGCAGTCTACGAGCAGTACTTC.

The chain is built from TRBV5-6 and TRBJ2-1; D gene uncertain. Germline CDR1 reads SGHDT; CDR2 reads YYEEEE. Trimming stripped 0 bases from V and 10 bases from J, with 8 bases between. This CDR3 is 12 amino acids long. CDR3 amino acids: CASSLGALEQFF. The CDR3 bases are TGTGCCAGCAGCTTGGGGGCTCTGGAGCAGTTCTTC.

Only a few counts were recorded for this clone. The chain uses TRBV20-1 and TRBJ1-2; D gene ambiguous. The CDR3 length is 9 residues. V dropped 6 bases and J dropped 7 bases, with 6 bases sitting between them. Germline CDR1 and CDR2: DFQATT and SNEGSKA (reference sequence). The CDR3 spells CSAWAGYTF. Written as DNA, the CDR3 is TGCAGTGCGTGGGCTGGCTACACCTTC.

Turning to this clone: The junction shows a germline mismatch at one end, possibly a read error. V gene TRBV9 combines with J gene TRBJ2-3, with D unclear. The CDR3 runs 18 residues. Germline V gene lookup returns CDR1 SGDLS and CDR2 YYNGEE. In nucleotides, the CDR3 is TGTGCCAGCAGCGTAGGGAACGGGCCTCTCCTTCGACCAGATATGCAGTATTTT. Its protein is CASSVGNGPLLRPDMQYF.